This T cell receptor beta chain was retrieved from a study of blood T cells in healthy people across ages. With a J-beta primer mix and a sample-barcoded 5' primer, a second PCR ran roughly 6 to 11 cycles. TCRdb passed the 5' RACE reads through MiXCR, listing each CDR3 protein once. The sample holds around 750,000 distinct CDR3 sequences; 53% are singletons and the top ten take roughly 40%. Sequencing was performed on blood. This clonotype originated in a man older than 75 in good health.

Written as DNA, the CDR3 is TGTGCCAGCAGCCAAGGCGGGGCAGGGCTAAAAGGCGAGCAGTACTTC. Its translation: CASSQGGAGLKGEQYF. The chain links TRBV3-1 to TRBJ2-4; TRBD2 is a possible D gene (6 bases). The tail of the sequence fits TRBJ2-7 better, so the J call may be wrong. CDR1 is LGHDT, CDR2 YNNKEL, per germline (reference sequence). There are 16 residues in the CDR3.